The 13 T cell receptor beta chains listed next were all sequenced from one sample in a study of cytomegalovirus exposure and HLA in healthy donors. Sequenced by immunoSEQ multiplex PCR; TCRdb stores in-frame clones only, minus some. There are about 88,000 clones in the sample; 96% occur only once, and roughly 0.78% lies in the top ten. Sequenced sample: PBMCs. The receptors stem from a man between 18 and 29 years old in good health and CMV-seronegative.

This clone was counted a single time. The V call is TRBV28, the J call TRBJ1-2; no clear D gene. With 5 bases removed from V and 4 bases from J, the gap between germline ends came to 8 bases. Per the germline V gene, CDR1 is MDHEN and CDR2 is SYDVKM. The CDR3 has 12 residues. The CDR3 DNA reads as TGTGCCAGCAGTAAGCTCGGCTATGGCTACACCTTC. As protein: CASSKLGYGYTF.

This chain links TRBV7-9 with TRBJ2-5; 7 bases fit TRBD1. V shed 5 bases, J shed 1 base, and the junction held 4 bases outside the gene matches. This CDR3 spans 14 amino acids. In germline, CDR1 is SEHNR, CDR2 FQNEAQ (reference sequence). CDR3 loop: CASSPWDSQETQYF. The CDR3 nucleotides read TGTGCCAGCAGCCCGTGGGACAGCCAAGAGACCCAGTACTTC.

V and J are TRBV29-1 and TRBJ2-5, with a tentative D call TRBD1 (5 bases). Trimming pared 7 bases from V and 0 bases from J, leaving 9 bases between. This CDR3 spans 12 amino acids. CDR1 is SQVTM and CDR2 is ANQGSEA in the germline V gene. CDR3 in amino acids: CSGTTDQETQYF. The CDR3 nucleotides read TGCAGCGGTACGACAGACCAAGAGACCCAGTACTTC.

The CDR3 DNA follows: TGCGCCAGCAGTGAGTCCGGGGTTGCAACCGGGGAGCTGTTTTTT. Encoded protein: CASSESGVATGELFF. The chain links TRBV10-1 to TRBJ2-2, with D possibly being TRBD2 (5 bases). From germline, CDR1 is WNHNN and CDR2 SYGVQD (reference sequence). V shed 0 bases and J shed 5 bases, with 10 bases lying between them. CDR3 length: 15 amino acids.

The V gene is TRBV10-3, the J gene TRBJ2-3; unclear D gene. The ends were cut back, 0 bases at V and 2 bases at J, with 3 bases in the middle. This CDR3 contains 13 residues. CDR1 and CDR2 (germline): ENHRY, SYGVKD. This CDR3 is CAISESYTDTQYF. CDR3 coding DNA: TGTGCCATCAGTGAGTCGTACACAGATACGCAGTATTTT.

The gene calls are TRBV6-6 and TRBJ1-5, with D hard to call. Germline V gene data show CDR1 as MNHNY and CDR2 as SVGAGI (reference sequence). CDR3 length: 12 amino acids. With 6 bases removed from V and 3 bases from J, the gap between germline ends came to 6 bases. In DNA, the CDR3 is TGTGCCAGCAGGCACTACAATCAGCCCCAGCATTTT. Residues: CASRHYNQPQHF.

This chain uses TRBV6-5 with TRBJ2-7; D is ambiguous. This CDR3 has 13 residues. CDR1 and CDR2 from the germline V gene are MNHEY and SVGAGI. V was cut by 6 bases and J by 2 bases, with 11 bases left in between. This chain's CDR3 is CASRAGYPYEQYF. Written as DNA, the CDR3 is TGTGCCAGCAGGGCAGGTTACCCCTACGAGCAGTACTTC.

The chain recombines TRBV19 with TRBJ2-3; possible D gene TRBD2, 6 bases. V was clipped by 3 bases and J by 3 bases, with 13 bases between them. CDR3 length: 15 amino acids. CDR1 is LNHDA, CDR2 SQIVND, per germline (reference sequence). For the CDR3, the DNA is TGTGCCAGTAGTATCAGGGCAAGCGGGACAGATACGCAGTATTTT. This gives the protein CASSIRASGTDTQYF.

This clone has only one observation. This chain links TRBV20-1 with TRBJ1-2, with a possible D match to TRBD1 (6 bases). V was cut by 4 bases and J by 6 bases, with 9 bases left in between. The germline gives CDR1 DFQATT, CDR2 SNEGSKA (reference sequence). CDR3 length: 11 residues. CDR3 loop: CSATGVDGYTF. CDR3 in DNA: TGCAGTGCTACAGGGGTGGATGGCTACACCTTC.

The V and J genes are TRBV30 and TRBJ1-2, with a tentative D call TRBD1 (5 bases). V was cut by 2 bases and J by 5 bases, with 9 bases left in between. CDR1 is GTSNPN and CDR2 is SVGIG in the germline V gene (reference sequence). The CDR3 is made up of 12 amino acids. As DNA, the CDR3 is TGTGCCTGGAGTACCAGGGTATATGGCTACACCTTC. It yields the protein CAWSTRVYGYTF.

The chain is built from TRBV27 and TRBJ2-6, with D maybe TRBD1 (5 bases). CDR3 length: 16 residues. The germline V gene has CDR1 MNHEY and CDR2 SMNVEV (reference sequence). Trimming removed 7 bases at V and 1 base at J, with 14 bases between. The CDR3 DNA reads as TGTGCCAGCACCCTGGCGGCAGGGTCTGGGGCCAACGTCCTGACTTTC. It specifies CASTLAAGSGANVLTF.

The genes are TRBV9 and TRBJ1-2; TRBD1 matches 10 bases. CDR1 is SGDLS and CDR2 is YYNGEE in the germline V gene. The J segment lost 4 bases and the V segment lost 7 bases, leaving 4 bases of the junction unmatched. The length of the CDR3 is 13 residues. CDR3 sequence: CASGGQGGYGYTF. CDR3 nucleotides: TGTGCCAGCGGAGGACAGGGGGGCTATGGCTACACCTTC. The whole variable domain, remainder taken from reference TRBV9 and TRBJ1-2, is DSGVTQTPKHLITATGQRVTLRCSPRSGDLSVYWYQQSLDQGLQFLIQYYNGEERAKGNILERFSAQQFPDLHSELNLSSLELGDSALYFCASGGQGGYGYTFGSGTRLTVV.

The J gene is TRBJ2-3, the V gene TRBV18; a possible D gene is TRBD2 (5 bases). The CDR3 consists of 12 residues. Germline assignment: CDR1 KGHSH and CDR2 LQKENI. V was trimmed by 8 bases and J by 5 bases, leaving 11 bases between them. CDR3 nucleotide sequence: TGTGCCAGCAATCCGGCGGGAGATACGCAGTATTTT. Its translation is CASNPAGDTQYF.